The 11 T cell receptor beta chains presented below share a single source sample, sequenced in a study of PD-1 blockade in classical Hodgkin lymphoma. Data came from immunoSEQ multiplex PCR; TCRdb stores just in-frame clones and leaves some out. The sample includes about 9,200 clones, nearly 85% of them seen just once. Time point: cycle 4 day 1 (C4D1), after 6 weeks of nivolumab. Every patient had relapsed following autologous stem cell transplantation, and cohorts differed in brentuximab vedotin exposure. Sample: peripheral blood mononuclear cells (PBMCs), taken before the fourth cycle of nivolumab. These receptors were collected from a human donor with classical Hodgkin lymphoma.

V and J are TRBV10-3 and TRBJ2-3; D is tentatively TRBD1 or TRBD2 (5 bases each). Germline CDR1 is ENHRY and CDR2 is SYGVKD. The CDR3 sequence is 13 residues long. V gave up 11 bases and J gave up 0 bases, with 12 bases separating them. CDR3: CAHGAGSTDTQYF. CDR3 in DNA: TGTGCCCATGGGGCGGGTAGCACAGATACGCAGTATTTT.

V gene TRBV9 combines with J gene TRBJ1-5; D possibly corresponds to TRBD1 (6 bases). Germline V gives CDR1 SGDLS, CDR2 YYNGEE. The CDR3 totals 14 residues. Trimming removed 1 base at V and 6 bases at J, with 11 bases between. The CDR3 coding sequence is TGTGCCAGCAGCGTAAGCAGGGGCGGTCAGCCCCAGCATTTT. It yields the protein CASSVSRGGQPQHF.

The chain has TRBV6-1 and TRBJ1-2, with a tentative D call TRBD1 (5 bases). V was clipped by 2 bases and J by 3 bases, with 7 bases between them. Germline V gives CDR1 MNHNS, CDR2 SASEGT. This CDR3 comprises 13 residues. The CDR3 loop is CASSEMGDYGYTF. CDR3 sequence (DNA): TGTGCCAGCAGTGAAATGGGGGACTATGGCTACACCTTC.

V and J are TRBV29-1 and TRBJ2-1; D possibly matches TRBD1 or TRBD2 (5 bases each). V gave up 5 bases and J gave up 1 base, with 9 bases separating them. This CDR3 region has 13 residues. CDR1 is SQVTM and CDR2 is ANQGSEA in the germline V gene. The CDR3 region is CSVSGTSYNEQFF. The CDR3 DNA sequence: TGCAGCGTTTCCGGGACGTCCTACAATGAGCAGTTCTTC.

Of note for this clone: This sample includes further DNA sequences coding for the same CDR3. The rearrangement joins TRBV4-2 to TRBJ2-3; D is unclear. Trimming removed 1 base from V and 0 bases from J, with 5 bases in between. Germline V gene lookup returns CDR1 LGHNA and CDR2 YNFKEQ. CDR3 length equals 14 residues. In DNA, the CDR3 is TGTGCCAGCAGCCAAGTTGGGAGCACAGATACGCAGTATTTT. As protein: CASSQVGSTDTQYF.

The J gene is TRBJ2-7, the V gene TRBV11-2; D remains unclear. The CDR3 runs 11 residues. Germline V gene lookup returns CDR1 SGHAT and CDR2 FQNNGV. Trimming took 5 bases from V and 3 from J, leaving 5 bases between them. The CDR3 sequence is CASSPDYEQYF. CDR3 nucleotide sequence: TGTGCCAGCAGCCCCGACTACGAGCAGTACTTC.

This clone has a single count. The chain has TRBV25-1 and TRBJ2-1, with D maybe TRBD1 (5 bases). V lost 0 bases and J lost 11, with 17 bases in between. This CDR3 comprises 15 residues. Germline assignment: CDR1 MGHDK and CDR2 SYGVNS. The DNA for the CDR3 is TGTGCCAGCAGTGAATATCAAGGGGTAAGGGGTAAGCAGTTCTTC. Amino acid sequence: CASSEYQGVRGKQFF.

This chain joins TRBV10-3 and TRBJ2-1; 11 nucleotides match TRBD2. This CDR3 is built from 15 residues. After removal of 3 bases from V and 6 bases from J, the junction contained 4 bases not matched to a gene. Germline CDR1 reads ENHRY; CDR2 reads SYGVKD. The CDR3 spells CAISEGSGRANEQFF. In DNA, the CDR3 is TGTGCCATCAGTGAAGGTAGCGGGAGGGCCAATGAGCAGTTCTTC.

V usage is TRBV28 and J usage is TRBJ1-1, with 7 positions matching TRBD1. J lost 7 bases, V lost 3 bases, and 14 bases had no gene match. Germline V lookup: CDR1 MDHEN, CDR2 SYDVKM. This CDR3 contains 16 residues. CDR3 nucleotides: TGTGCCAGCAGTTTTAGAGGGAGGGGGCAAGGACGTGAAGCTTTCTTT. It codes for CASSFRGRGQGREAFF.

By frequency in the sample, this clone is large (0.1 to 1%). This CDR3 is also generated by other DNA sequences in the sample. The chain employs TRBV6-1 and TRBJ1-3; D is possibly TRBD1 (5 bases). This CDR3 has 15 amino acids. CDR1 and CDR2 (germline): MNHNS, SASEGT. V was clipped by 1 base and J by 0 bases, with 7 bases between them. The CDR3 coding sequence is TGTGCCAGCAGTGAAGACAGGAACTCTGGAAACACCATATATTTT. It specifies CASSEDRNSGNTIYF.

The sample holds a few counts of this clone. The chain combines TRBV19 with TRBJ1-5, with D maybe TRBD1 (6 bases). Germline loops: CDR1 LNHDA, CDR2 SQIVND (reference sequence). The CDR3 runs 15 residues. The V gene lost 1 base and the J gene lost 5 bases, with 12 bases spanning the gap. Written as DNA, the CDR3 is TGTGCCAGTAGTATAGGGTACAGGGCCCATCAGCCCCAGCATTTT. Translated: CASSIGYRAHQPQHF.